This is a list of T cell receptor beta chains from one sample in a study of cytomegalovirus exposure and HLA in healthy donors. Using immunoSEQ multiplex PCR, the repertoire was profiled, and TCRdb retains in-frame clones only, with some absent. The sample shows about 200,000 clones, about 72% of them seen only once. The sequencing sample was made of PBMCs. All receptors come from a male donor in good health and CMV-seronegative. The CDR3 runs from the conserved cysteine through the conserved F or W. Each record gives: D gene, clone size, J gene, V gene, CDR3 DNA, CDR3 protein. A D gene is named only where the DNA matches it firmly. Rows give clone size only sometimes, using once, few, many, or a class for an expanded clone.

TRBD2 - TRBJ2-7 TRBV10-3 TGTGCCATCAGACAGCCTAGCGGGAGGACGCCGTACTTC CAIRQPSGRTPYF
- - TRBJ2-1 TRBV6-1 TGTGCCAGCAGTGAAGGTAGCGGAACCTACAATGAGCAGTTCTTC CASSEGSGTYNEQFF
TRBD1 once TRBJ2-5 TRBV6-6 TGTGCCAGCAGTTGGGACAGGGTGAAGACCCAGTACTTC CASSWDRVKTQYF
TRBD1 - TRBJ2-3 TRBV5-1 TGCGCCAGCAGCGGTACCGACAGGGAAACAGATACGCAGTATTTT CASSGTDRETDTQYF
- once TRBJ2-1 TRBV6-1 TGTGCCAGCGGGGGCCAAAACAATGAGCAGTTCTTC CASGGQNNEQFF
- - TRBJ2-1 TRBV9 TGTGCCAGCAGCGTAGTTTCGGGGGACAATGAGCAGTTCTTC CASSVVSGDNEQFF
- - TRBJ1-2 TRBV30 TGTGCCTGGAGTGTAACAGGGTTAGGTGGCTACACCTTC CAWSVTGLGGYTF
- - TRBJ2-5 TRBV29-1 TGCAGCGGTGTGACGGGGGAGACCCAGTACTTC CSGVTGETQYF
- - TRBJ2-7 TRBV27 TGTGCCAGCAGTCGCCGGCCGGGCTACGAGCAGTACTTC CASSRRPGYEQYF
- - TRBJ1-2 TRBV18 TGTGCCAGCTCACCAGGAGCGGGCTATGGCTACACCTTC CASSPGAGYGYTF
- - TRBJ2-1 TRBV7-9 TGTGCCAGCAGCCAGGGGATGCTCCCCAATGAGCAGTTCTTC CASSQGMLPNEQFF
- - TRBJ2-4 TRBV7-2 TGTGCCAGCAGCTTAGGACTAGTAGCCAAAAACATTCAGTACTTC CASSLGLVAKNIQYF
- - TRBJ1-3 TRBV13 TGTGCCAGCAGCTCCGAGAGAAACACCATATATTTT CASSSERNTIYF
TRBD1 few TRBJ1-1 TRBV27 TGTGCCAGCTCCTTCTTCCGGGGACAGGGTGGCGGCACTGAAGCTTTCTTT CASSFFRGQGGGTEAFF
TRBD1 few TRBJ1-1 TRBV19 TGTGCCAGTAGTATCCCCGGACAGGGGGCAAAGGAAGCTTTCTTT CASSIPGQGAKEAFF
- - TRBJ2-1 TRBV28 TGTGCCAGCAGCAAGCCTTACAATGAGCAGTTCTTC CASSKPYNEQFF
- - TRBJ2-7 TRBV4-2 TGTGCCAGCAGCCATCCCAAGGGGGGGGTTTACGAGCAGTACTTC CASSHPKGGVYEQYF
TRBD2 - TRBJ2-5 TRBV28 TGTGCCAGCAGTTATTGGCGGGAGGGAGAGACCCAGTACTTC CASSYWREGETQYF
- few TRBJ1-1 TRBV7-2 TGTGCCAGCAGCTTAAGCGTGAACACTGAAGCTTTCTTT CASSLSVNTEAFF
TRBD1 few TRBJ1-1 TRBV5-1 TGCGCCAGCAGCTTGGTACAGGGGTCGGAAGCTTTCTTT CASSLVQGSEAFF
TRBD2 once TRBJ2-1 TRBV18 TGTGCCAGCTCACTGGGACTACAATACAATGAGCAGTTCTTC CASSLGLQYNEQFF
TRBD2 - TRBJ2-7 TRBV28 TGTGCCAGCAGTTTGGTAGCGGGAGGTCACTACGAGCAGTACTTC CASSLVAGGHYEQYF
- - TRBJ1-2 TRBV28 TGTGCCAGCAGTATACCCCGGACAGCCCTCTATGGCTACACCTTC CASSIPRTALYGYTF
- few TRBJ1-1 TRBV6-5 TGTGCCAGCAGTCGGTTTAACACTGAAGCTTTCTTT CASSRFNTEAFF
TRBD1 - TRBJ1-1 TRBV27 TGTGCCAGCAGTTACAGGGGTGACACTGAAGCTTTCTTT CASSYRGDTEAFF
TRBD1 - TRBJ1-5 TRBV10-2 TGCGCCAGCAGTGAGATCCCGGGACAGGGAAATCGCGGGCGGCCCCAGCATTTT CASSEIPGQGNRGRPQHF
TRBD1 - TRBJ2-7 TRBV15 TGTGCCACCAGCACGGACAGGGGAGGCGACGAGCAGTACTTT CATSTDRGGDEQYF
TRBD2 once TRBJ2-3 TRBV4-1 TGCGCCAGCAGCCCAAAAGCGGGAGGGCCCCATACGCAGTATTTT CASSPKAGGPHTQYF
TRBD2 - TRBJ2-7 TRBV5-1 TGCGCCAGCAGCGTACTAGCGGGAGGTCGATACGAGCAGTACTTC CASSVLAGGRYEQYF
TRBD1 few TRBJ2-7 TRBV5-1 TGCGCCAGCAGCTCCACGACAGGGACCTTCTACGAGCAGTACTTC CASSSTTGTFYEQYF
TRBD1 - TRBJ2-1 TRBV19 TGTGCCAGTAGTAAGGGACAGGGAGACTACAATGAGCAGTTCTTC CASSKGQGDYNEQFF
- once TRBJ2-4 TRBV5-4 TGTGCCAGCAGCTTGGAAGGAGGGGTGGGCATTCAGTACTTC CASSLEGGVGIQYF
- - TRBJ1-2 TRBV5-1 TGCGCCACCGGCACAAACCAGGGAAGCGGCTACACCTTC CATGTNQGSGYTF
- - TRBJ2-3 TRBV7-3 TGTGCCAGCACTTTAGGAGGGTATAGCACAGATACGCAGTATTTT CASTLGGYSTDTQYF
- - TRBJ1-2 TRBV20-1 TGCAGTGAGGGGGGGGGCTACACCTTC CSEGGGYTF
TRBD1 - TRBJ1-1 TRBV5-6 TGTGCCAGCAGCGTCTTACAGGGGGCTGGGACTGAAGCTTTCTTT CASSVLQGAGTEAFF
- - TRBJ2-2 TRBV2 TGTGCCAGCAGTCTTCTCCCCGGGCCCGGCCGGACCGGGGGGCTGTTTTTT CASSLLPGPGRTGGLFF
- - TRBJ1-1 TRBV5-1 TGCGCCAGCAGCATCGGTCCCGCCAAAAACACTGAAGCTTTCTTT CASSIGPAKNTEAFF
- - TRBJ2-3 TRBV7-3 TGTGCCAGCAGCCCAGGTCAGGACACAGATACGCAGTATTTT CASSPGQDTDTQYF
- - TRBJ2-5 TRBV7-6 TGTGCCAGCAGCACTGAGGGGGTCGCCCAAGAGACCCAGTACTTC CASSTEGVAQETQYF
- - TRBJ2-4 TRBV6-1 TGTGCCAGCAGTGAAGGACTAGCCAAAAACATTCAGTACTTC CASSEGLAKNIQYF